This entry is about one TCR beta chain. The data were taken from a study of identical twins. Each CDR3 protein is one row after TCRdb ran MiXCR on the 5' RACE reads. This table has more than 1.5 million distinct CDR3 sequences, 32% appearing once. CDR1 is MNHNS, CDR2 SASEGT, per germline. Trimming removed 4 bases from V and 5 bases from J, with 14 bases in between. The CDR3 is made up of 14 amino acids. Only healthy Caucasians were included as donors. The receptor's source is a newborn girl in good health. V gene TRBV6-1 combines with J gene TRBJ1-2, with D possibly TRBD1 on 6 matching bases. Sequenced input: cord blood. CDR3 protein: CASSVGAGGYGYTF. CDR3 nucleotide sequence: TGTGCCAGCAGTGTGGGGGCGGGAGGTTATGGCTACACCTTC.